This T cell receptor beta chain was found in a study of shared clonotypes between healthy human individuals. The overall study: A few men and a couple of women, aged 18 to 49, were donors.

Adult donors, all healthy and HIV-negative, had no recent acute infections or vaccinations. CDR1 LNHNV and CDR2 YYDKDF come from the germline V gene (reference sequence). V was pared by 8 bases and J by 10 bases, with 21 bases between. CDR3 length equals 14 residues. Some clones are missing from TCRdb's copy, which holds only in-frame ones; the method was immunoSEQ multiplex PCR. The sample holds a few million clones, less than 95% seen once. This chain links TRBV15 with TRBJ2-1, with D perhaps assigned TRBD1 or TRBD2 (6 bases each). The origin of this receptor is a man in his late teens or twenties in good health. Some clones in this sample may be carry-over from other donors' samples. The sample taken for sequencing was naive CD4+ T cells from PBMCs. Subset meaning: CD45RA+ positively selected. The CDR3 spells CATGGGTPPGEQFF. The CDR3 DNA follows: TGTGCCACCGGAGGGGGGACCCCCCCAGGGGAGCAGTTCTTC. Variable domain in full (rest from reference TRBV15 and TRBJ2-1): DAMVIQNPRYQVTQFGKPVTLSCSQTLNHNVMYWYQQKSSQAPKLLFHYYDKDFNNEADTPDNFQSRRPNTSFCFLDIRSPGLGDTAMYLCATGGGTPPGEQFFGPGTRLTVL.